The rows below give T cell receptor beta chains drawn from one sample of a study of CXCR3-negative and CXCR3-positive naive CD8 T cells. TCRdb reprocessed the 5' RACE reads, with one entry per CDR3 protein and no DNA. The repertoire table contains about 89,000 distinct CDR3 sequences. The specimen was naive CXCR3+ CD8+ T cells from blood. These receptors all come from a human donor in good health. Some clones in this sample may be carry-over from other donors' samples. The CDR3 runs from the conserved cysteine through the conserved F or W. Fields, in order: J gene, V gene, CDR3 protein.

j_call: TRBJ2-1; v_call: TRBV14; cdr3_aa: CASSLSWETTYNEQFF
j_call: TRBJ2-1; v_call: TRBV12-3/TRBV12-4; cdr3_aa: CASRPGLADNEQFF
j_call: TRBJ1-3; v_call: TRBV2; cdr3_aa: CASSDRHSGNTIYF
j_call: TRBJ2-7; v_call: TRBV20-1; cdr3_aa: CSARALGGLTYEQYF
j_call: TRBJ1-1; v_call: TRBV14; cdr3_aa: CASSQWGLTEAFF
j_call: TRBJ2-7; v_call: TRBV5-6; cdr3_aa: CASSLDRQDSEQYF
j_call: TRBJ2-5; v_call: TRBV12-3/TRBV12-4; cdr3_aa: CASSFRLAGDQETPYF
j_call: TRBJ2-3; v_call: TRBV5-5; cdr3_aa: CASSDVGADTQYF
j_call: TRBJ2-1; v_call: TRBV10-2; cdr3_aa: CASSGPIIPGLTQNEQFF
j_call: TRBJ2-6; v_call: TRBV29-1; cdr3_aa: CSVGTRSAGANVLTF
j_call: TRBJ2-4; v_call: TRBV6-5; cdr3_aa: CASSYGTEKNIQYF
j_call: TRBJ1-1; v_call: TRBV7-6; cdr3_aa: CASSLETGGFTEAFF
j_call: TRBJ2-1; v_call: TRBV7-2; cdr3_aa: CASSLAAERSYNEQFF
j_call: TRBJ1-5; v_call: TRBV19; cdr3_aa: CASSIAPRDTAQHF
j_call: TRBJ2-3; v_call: TRBV19; cdr3_aa: CASARASTDTQYF
j_call: TRBJ2-7; v_call: TRBV7-2; cdr3_aa: CASSPLGADEQYF
j_call: TRBJ2-3; v_call: TRBV15; cdr3_aa: CATSSREGVDTQYF
j_call: TRBJ2-7; v_call: TRBV20-1; cdr3_aa: CSAPAGDYEQYF